This is a list of T cell receptor beta chains from one sample in a study of T cell responses to AZD1222 COVID-19 vaccine. Here immunoSEQ multiplex PCR was the method, and the copy in TCRdb shows in-frame clones only, minus some. The table has over 150,000 clones, more than 80% seen once. This sample comprised peripheral blood, obtained on day 0 of AZD1222 vaccination. All receptors come from an adult in good health. CDR3s include the opening cysteine and the closing phenylalanine or tryptophan. The D gene is left open where the match is weak. Only some rows state a clone size, as once, few, many or a class for expanded clones.

TRBV2	TRBJ2-3	.	.	TGTGCCAGCAGTGAAGCTACGGACGCCTCCGGGGACACAGATACGCAGTATTTT	CASSEATDASGDTDTQYF
TRBV6-2/TRBV6-3	TRBJ2-1	.	.	TGTGCCAGCAGTTCCAGGGCGGGACAAGGGGACAATGAGCAGTTCTTC	CASSSRAGQGDNEQFF
TRBV28	TRBJ1-2	.	TRBD1	TGTGCCACCGGACCGGGACAGAGATATGGCTACACCTTC	CATGPGQRYGYTF
TRBV4-2	TRBJ2-3	.	.	TGTGCCAGCAGCCAAACGGGGGGCAGCACAGATACGCAGTATTTT	CASSQTGGSTDTQYF
TRBV20-1	TRBJ1-5	.	.	TGCAGTGCTAGTGTCGGACAAAATAATCAGCCCCAGCATTTT	CSASVGQNNQPQHF
TRBV7-3	TRBJ2-1	.	TRBD1	TGTGCCAGCAGCTTAATCTCGGGACAGGGAAAAGATGAGCAGTTCTTC	CASSLISGQGKDEQFF
TRBV19	TRBJ2-5	.	.	TGTGCCACCCCGCTTGTTCACATTGGGGTGCGGGAGACCCAGTACTTC	CATPLVHIGVRETQYF
TRBV7-9	TRBJ2-5	.	TRBD1	TGTGCCAGCAGCTTAGGACAGGGGGTATGGGAGACCCAGTACTTC	CASSLGQGVWETQYF
TRBV5-1	TRBJ2-5	.	.	TGCGCCAGCAGACCACAGGAGCCTCAAGAGACCCAGTACTTC	CASRPQEPQETQYF
TRBV6-2/TRBV6-3	TRBJ2-7	few	.	TGTGCCAGCAGTTACTCGTTTCGGGGCTACGAGCAGTACTTC	CASSYSFRGYEQYF
TRBV6-5	TRBJ1-6	.	.	TGTGCCAGCACTTGGGGCAGCGCCTATAATTCACCCCTCCACTTT	CASTWGSAYNSPLHF
TRBV3-1/TRBV3-2	TRBJ1-1	.	.	TGTGCCAGCAGCCAAGACTATGGGATTCGGAACACTGAAGCTTTCTTT	CASSQDYGIRNTEAFF
TRBV6-4	TRBJ2-5	.	TRBD2	TGTGCCAGCAGTGTTCCGCAACTAGCGGGGGGGCGGTGCCAAGAGACCCAGTACTTC	CASSVPQLAGGRCQETQYF
TRBV2	TRBJ2-5	.	.	TGTGCCAGCAACGAGGTTCAAGAGACCCAGTACTTC	CASNEVQETQYF
TRBV7-3	TRBJ2-5	.	TRBD2	TGTGCCAGCAGCTTATCGCCCCCAGCGGGGGGGCCAGGGACCCAGTACTTC	CASSLSPPAGGPGTQYF
TRBV2	TRBJ1-2	.	TRBD1	TGTGCCAGCAGAGGACAGGCCTATGGCTACACCTTC	CASRGQAYGYTF
TRBV6-1	TRBJ2-2	.	TRBD1	TGTGCCAGCAGTGCAACAGGGGGCGCGGTCACCGGGGAGCTGTTTTTT	CASSATGGAVTGELFF
TRBV6-1	TRBJ2-1	.	.	TGTGCCAGCAGTGAAATGGCAGGGAATGAGCAGTTCTTC	CASSEMAGNEQFF
TRBV4-1	TRBJ1-1	.	.	TGCGCCAGCAGCCAAAGGAGGGATGGCACTGAAGCTTTCTTT	CASSQRRDGTEAFF
TRBV6-5	TRBJ2-1	.	.	TGTGCCAGCAGTTACTCCCGAGAGGGCCGTGAGCAGTTCTTC	CASSYSREGREQFF
TRBV5-1	TRBJ1-2	.	.	TGCGCCAGCAGCTTCTCCCCTGAAGGGGGGAACTATGGCTACACCTTC	CASSFSPEGGNYGYTF
TRBV7-8	TRBJ2-5	.	.	TGTGCCAGCAGCCTCTTCACGGTCCAAGAGACCCAGTACTTC	CASSLFTVQETQYF
TRBV5-1	TRBJ1-5	.	.	TGCGCCAGCAGCTTGGAGACAGGCGGGCAGCCCCAGCATTTT	CASSLETGGQPQHF
TRBV6-5	TRBJ2-7	.	.	TGTGCCAGCAGTTCTCTGAGAGGGAGAGCCTACGAGCAGTACTTC	CASSSLRGRAYEQYF
TRBV9	TRBJ1-5	.	.	TGTGCCAGCAGCGTGTGGAGGGACAATCAGCCCCAGCATTTT	CASSVWRDNQPQHF
TRBV28	TRBJ2-3	.	.	TGTGCCAGCAGCCTAGAGGGCGGAGATACGCAGTATTTT	CASSLEGGDTQYF
TRBV7-2	TRBJ1-6	.	TRBD1	TGTGCCAGCAGCTTGGGACAGGGTGAGCGTTCACCCCTCCACTTT	CASSLGQGERSPLHF
TRBV21-1	TRBJ1-2	.	.	TGTGCCAGCAGCATAACTGGACAGGGGGCAAACTATGGCTACACCTTC	CASSITGQGANYGYTF
TRBV19	TRBJ1-1	.	.	TGTGCCAGTAGTATTTTGGGGGTAAAGAACACTGAAGCTTTCTTT	CASSILGVKNTEAFF
TRBV7-9	TRBJ1-6	.	.	TGTGCCAGCAGCTTTCCCAGGGTGGGGGATAATTCACCCCTCCACTTT	CASSFPRVGDNSPLHF
TRBV6-1	TRBJ2-1	.	TRBD1	TGTGCCAGCAGTGAACTGACCGGGACAGGGGTGATCTTC	CASSELTGTGVIF
TRBV27	TRBJ1-1	once	TRBD1	TGTGCCAGCAGTTTTGGCGGACAGGTGACTGAAGCTTTCTTT	CASSFGGQVTEAFF
TRBV18	TRBJ2-1	.	.	TGTGCCAGCTCACCGGATGACAATGAGCAGTTCTTC	CASSPDDNEQFF
TRBV6-5	TRBJ2-2	.	.	TGTGCCATCAAGACAGATACGAACACCGGGGAGCTGTTTTTT	CAIKTDTNTGELFF
TRBV18	TRBJ1-2	few	.	TGTGCCAGCTCACCACGGTCGGCGATTGGCTACACCTTC	CASSPRSAIGYTF
TRBV6-5	TRBJ1-5	.	.	TGTGCCAGCTGGGGGGGGCCTCATCAGCCCCAGCATTTT	CASWGGPHQPQHF
TRBV4-2	TRBJ1-1	.	.	TGTGCCAGCAGCCAAGATTTAGGTAAAAACACTGAAGCTTTCTTT	CASSQDLGKNTEAFF
TRBV27	TRBJ1-2	.	.	TGTGCCAGCAGGAGAGGGGTGACTAACTATGGCTACACCTTC	CASRRGVTNYGYTF
TRBV19	TRBJ2-1	once	.	TGTGCCAGTAGTCGGACACGCAACAATGAGCAGTTCTTC	CASSRTRNNEQFF
TRBV5-6	TRBJ2-5	few	TRBD2	TGTGCCAGCAGCTCCCTAGCGGGGGGTAGAGAGACCCAGTACTTC	CASSSLAGGRETQYF
TRBV10-1	TRBJ2-2	.	.	TGCGCCAGCGGGTCGGGGGGCGCCGGCACCGGGGAGCTGTTTTTT	CASGSGGAGTGELFF
TRBV19	TRBJ2-7	.	TRBD1	TGTGCCAGTAGTCTGAGACAGGGGGTATACCGCGAGCAGTACTTC	CASSLRQGVYREQYF
TRBV5-1	TRBJ1-1	.	.	TGCGCCAGCAGCTCTGGGGGGACGTTTTACACTGAAGCTTTCTTT	CASSSGGTFYTEAFF
TRBV5-4	TRBJ1-6	.	.	TGTGCCAGCAGCTTCCAGGGAGATAGCTCACCCCTCCACTTT	CASSFQGDSSPLHF
TRBV19	TRBJ1-5	.	.	TGTGCCAGTAGTTCGCAGGGTGTACAGCCCCAGCATTTT	CASSSQGVQPQHF